A selection of T cell receptor beta chains follows, all from one sample in a study of cytomegalovirus exposure and HLA in healthy donors. Clones were read by immunoSEQ multiplex PCR, and TCRdb kept only the in-frame ones, dropping some. The table records some 150,000 clones, approximately 85% of them present only once. Sample: PBMCs. The receptors derive from a woman under 30 in good health and CMV-seronegative. CDR3s include the opening cysteine and the closing phenylalanine or tryptophan. A D gene is named only where the DNA matches it firmly. For some rows the clone size is stated as once, few or many, or as a class when expanded; others skip it.

D gene	J gene	clone size	V gene	CDR3 DNA	CDR3 protein
.	TRBJ2-7	.	TRBV18	TGTGCCAGCTCACCACCGGTGGGCGCACGGCACGAGCAGTACTTC	CASSPPVGARHEQYF
TRBD1	TRBJ1-4	few	TRBV2	TGTGCCAGCAGTGGAGTACAGGGGAATGAAAAACTGTTTTTT	CASSGVQGNEKLFF
.	TRBJ2-7	.	TRBV4-2	TGTGCCAGCAGCCAAGCCCGGGGTCCGAGGTACGAGCAGTACTTC	CASSQARGPRYEQYF
.	TRBJ1-2	.	TRBV10-2	TGCGCCAGCAGTCCCGGACAAACAGGAAACTATGGCTACACCTTC	CASSPGQTGNYGYTF
.	TRBJ1-6	few	TRBV7-9	TGTGCCAGCAGCTCCAGGGGTCAAGGGTCACCCCTCCACTTT	CASSSRGQGSPLHF
TRBD2	TRBJ2-1	.	TRBV4-3	TGCGCCAGCAGCCAGGGAGGGGACTTCCCCTACAATGAGCAGTTCTTC	CASSQGGDFPYNEQFF
TRBD2	TRBJ2-3	once	TRBV2	TGTGCCAGCAGTGTAGGACTAGCGGGAGGGCTTTTTAGCACAGATACGCAGTATTTT	CASSVGLAGGLFSTDTQYF
TRBD2	TRBJ2-3	.	TRBV28	TGTGCCAGCAGGGGAGGGGAAGGATCAGATACGCAGTATTTT	CASRGGEGSDTQYF
.	TRBJ1-5	.	TRBV28	TGTGCCAGCAGGTCGGACTCCTATAGCAATCAGCCCCAGCATTTT	CASRSDSYSNQPQHF
.	TRBJ1-1	.	TRBV6-6	TGTGCCAGCAGCCGTGAAACAGGGCCCATGAACACTGAAGCTTTCTTT	CASSRETGPMNTEAFF
.	TRBJ1-2	once	TRBV14	TGTGCCAGCAGTCCGCGAGGAGCGGAGGGCTACACCTTC	CASSPRGAEGYTF
.	TRBJ2-7	.	TRBV6-6	TGTGCCAGCAGTGGTGGGGGGGGGCCGAGCTCCTACGAGCAGTACTTC	CASSGGGGPSSYEQYF
TRBD1	TRBJ2-7	once	TRBV10-3	TGTGCCATCAGTGAGGGACAGGGGGGGGTCTACGAGCAGTACTTC	CAISEGQGGVYEQYF
TRBD2	TRBJ2-1	.	TRBV4-3	TGCGCCAGCAGCCCAACTAGCGGGGCCTACAATGAGCAGTTCTTC	CASSPTSGAYNEQFF
TRBD2	TRBJ2-2	.	TRBV30	TGTGCCTGGAGTGTGCTTAGCGGGAGAGTATTCGGGGAGCTGTTTTTT	CAWSVLSGRVFGELFF
.	TRBJ2-5	.	TRBV15	TGTGCCACCTCAGGAGGGGTCCGAGCTTCGGAGACCCAGTACTTC	CATSGGVRASETQYF
.	TRBJ2-1	.	TRBV4-3	TGCGCCAGCAGCCAAAGGGGGGGGGCGAGCTCCTACAATGAGCAGTTCTTC	CASSQRGGASSYNEQFF
TRBD2	TRBJ2-5	once	TRBV7-2	TGTGCCAGCAGCTTAGGGACTAGCGTGGCGACCCAGTACTTC	CASSLGTSVATQYF
.	TRBJ2-7	.	TRBV7-6	TGTGCCAGCAGCTTGGCCCCGACCTACGAGCAGTACTTC	CASSLAPTYEQYF
.	TRBJ1-2	.	TRBV5-1	TGCGCCAGCAGCACGGACACGAACTATGGCTACACCTTC	CASSTDTNYGYTF
TRBD2	TRBJ2-5	.	TRBV2	TGTGCCAGCAGTCGTCTGGGACTAGCGGGAGGGTCAGAGACCCAGTACTTC	CASSRLGLAGGSETQYF
.	TRBJ1-1	.	TRBV7-2	TGTGCCAGCAGTTCCGTGGGGGGGGCCCGGACTGAAGCTTTCTTT	CASSSVGGARTEAFF
TRBD2	TRBJ2-7	.	TRBV5-1	TGCGCCAGCAGCGTTGGGACTAGCGGGAAGTACGAGCAGTACTTC	CASSVGTSGKYEQYF
TRBD1	TRBJ2-7	once	TRBV7-2	TGTGCCAGCAGCTTAGACAGGGGCGCTCTCTACGAGCAGTACTTC	CASSLDRGALYEQYF
.	TRBJ2-1	.	TRBV4-3	TGCGCCAGCAGCCCGGCGGCTAGCTCCTACAATGAGCAGTTCTTC	CASSPAASSYNEQFF
TRBD1	TRBJ1-2	.	TRBV28	TGTGCCAGCAGTTCCCCAGACAGGGACCATGGCTACACCTTC	CASSSPDRDHGYTF
.	TRBJ1-1	few	TRBV4-2	TGTGCCAGCAGCCAAGATGTCTGGAGGGCAACTGAAGCTTTCTTT	CASSQDVWRATEAFF
TRBD1	TRBJ2-1	.	TRBV7-2	TGTGCCAGCAGCTTAGACAGGGGAAGGTACAATGAGCAGTTCTTC	CASSLDRGRYNEQFF
.	TRBJ1-4	.	TRBV7-9	TGTGCCAGCAGCTTTTCGACAGTGGAGAACGAAAAACTGTTTTTT	CASSFSTVENEKLFF
.	TRBJ2-7	.	TRBV6-5	TGTGCCAGCAGTTTACTAGGCCCGACCTCCTACGAGCAGTACTTC	CASSLLGPTSYEQYF
.	TRBJ1-3	once	TRBV5-1	TGCGCCAGCAGCAAGCCCCCTGGAAACACCATATATTTT	CASSKPPGNTIYF
TRBD2	TRBJ2-7	.	TRBV7-2	TGTGCCAGCAGCTCGGGACTAGCGGGAGGTGCATGGTTGTACGAGCAGTACTTC	CASSSGLAGGAWLYEQYF
.	TRBJ2-5	.	TRBV5-1	TGCGCCAGCAGCTTGGCCGAAGAGGTAGAGACCCAGTACTTC	CASSLAEEVETQYF
TRBD1	TRBJ1-4	.	TRBV5-4	TGTGCCAGCAGCCGATCGACAGGGGAGACTGAAAAACTGTTTTTT	CASSRSTGETEKLFF
.	TRBJ1-5	once	TRBV19	TGTGCCAGTAGCAGGGATTTTGGCAATCAGCCCCAGCATTTT	CASSRDFGNQPQHF
.	TRBJ2-7	few	TRBV4-1	TGCGCCAGCAGCCAAGAGAACGGGGGTGGTTACGAGCAGTACTTC	CASSQENGGGYEQYF
.	TRBJ1-3	.	TRBV19	TGTGCCAGTAGTATTGGACAGAAGACCTCTGGAAACACCATATATTTT	CASSIGQKTSGNTIYF
.	TRBJ1-2	.	TRBV9	TGTGCCAGCAGCGGGGACTCGGGGGGCTACACCTTC	CASSGDSGGYTF
TRBD2	TRBJ2-1	.	TRBV6-6	TGTGCCAGCAATACCGGGACTATCAACAATGAGCAGTTCTTC	CASNTGTINNEQFF
TRBD1	TRBJ1-1	.	TRBV13	TGTGCCAGCAGCCTGGGACAGGGGTTGACTGAAGCTTTCTTT	CASSLGQGLTEAFF
TRBD2	TRBJ2-7	.	TRBV18	TGTGCCAGCTCACCACGGGGCGGACTAGTAAGCTCCTACGAGCAGTACTTC	CASSPRGGLVSSYEQYF
.	TRBJ1-2	.	TRBV28	TGTGCCAGCAGTTCCCCGCAGGGTGGCTACACCTTC	CASSSPQGGYTF